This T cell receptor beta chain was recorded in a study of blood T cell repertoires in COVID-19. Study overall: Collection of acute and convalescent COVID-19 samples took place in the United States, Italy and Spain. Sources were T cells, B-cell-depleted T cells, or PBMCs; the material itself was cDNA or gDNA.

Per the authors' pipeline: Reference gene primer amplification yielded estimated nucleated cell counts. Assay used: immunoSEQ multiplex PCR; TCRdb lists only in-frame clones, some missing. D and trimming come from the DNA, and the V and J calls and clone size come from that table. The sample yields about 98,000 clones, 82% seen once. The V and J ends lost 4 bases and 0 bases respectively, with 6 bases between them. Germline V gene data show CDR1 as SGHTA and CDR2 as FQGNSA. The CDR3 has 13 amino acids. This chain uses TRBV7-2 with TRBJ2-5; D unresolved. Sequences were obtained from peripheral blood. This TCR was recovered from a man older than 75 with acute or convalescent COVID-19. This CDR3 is CASSSQYQETQYF. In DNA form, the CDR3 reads TGTGCCAGCAGCTCACAATACCAAGAGACCCAGTACTTC.